These 15 T cell receptor beta chains share one sample of origin, sequenced in a study of T-cell memory formation after mild COVID-19. TCRdb re-called the 5' RACE reads through MiXCR, storing one row per CDR3 protein. Here the sample spans approximately 410,000 distinct CDR3 sequences, more than 20% being singletons. The sequenced material came from PBMCs or a T cell subset sorted from them (not recorded which). The origin of the receptors is an adult woman who had mild COVID-19 (a few samples of this study predate the infection). Cell type and time point are not known.

The DNA of the CDR3 is TGTGCCAGCAGCTTCGGGACCACGGGTGGCTACACCTTC. Translation gives CASSFGTTGGYTF. The chain joins TRBV7-9 to TRBJ1-2, with D tentatively TRBD1 (5 bases). Trimming stripped 3 bases from V and 7 bases from J, with 12 bases between. The CDR3 contains 13 residues. Per germline, CDR1 SEHNR and CDR2 FQNEAQ (reference sequence).

This clonotype was detected many times. The rearrangement joins TRBV12-3 or TRBV12-4 to TRBJ2-7; possibly TRBD1 for D (5 bases). The CDR3 totals 13 residues. Trimming pared 1 base from V and 3 bases from J, leaving 7 bases between. CDR3 nucleotides: TGTGCCAGCAGTTTAGTTCAGGGCTACGAGCAGTACTTC. Encoded protein: CASSLVQGYEQYF.

The table lists this clonotype with a few counts. The CDR3 coding sequence is TGTGCCAGCACCTCGTCGAACTCCTACGAGCAGTACTTC. Its protein product is CASTSSNSYEQYF. V is TRBV12-3 or TRBV12-4 and J is TRBJ2-7; D call uncertain. Trimming cost V 7 bases and J 0 bases, with 10 bases left between them. CDR3 size: 13 residues.

Only a few counts were recorded for this clonotype. The rearrangement joins TRBV30 to TRBJ1-1; D is possibly TRBD1 (6 bases). V lost 8 bases, J lost 1 base, and 8 bases lay in between. The CDR3 sequence is 11 residues long. CDR1 is GTSNPN, CDR2 SVGIG, per germline (reference sequence). CDR3 residues: CAGQPNTEAFF. The CDR3 region has the DNA TGTGCCGGACAGCCGAACACTGAAGCTTTCTTT.

In this sample, this clonotype turned up a few times. The CDR3: CASSPPSGGIAGELFF. In nucleotides, the CDR3 is TGCGCCAGCAGCCCCCCAAGCGGGGGGATCGCCGGGGAGCTGTTTTTT. J is TRBJ2-2 and V is TRBV5-1; 9 bases line up with TRBD2. The CDR3 consists of 16 residues. Germline CDR1 is SGHRS and CDR2 is YFSETQ. J gave up 6 bases and V 4 bases, and 10 bases lay outside the gene matches.

The CDR3 DNA reads as TGTGCCTGGAACAGGGATTCACCCCTCCACTTT. This translates into CAWNRDSPLHF. V gene TRBV30 combines with J gene TRBJ1-6; TRBD1 is a possible D gene (6 bases). Looked up from germline, CDR1 is GTSNPN and CDR2 is SVGIG (reference sequence). Trimming cost V 4 bases and J 8 bases, with 6 bases left between them. There are 11 residues in the CDR3.

This clonotype turned up a few times. The chain joins TRBV25-1 to TRBJ2-3; 8 bases align to TRBD2. CDR1 MGHDK and CDR2 SYGVNS come from the germline V gene. V shed 5 bases, J shed 2 bases, and the junction held 6 bases outside the gene matches. The CDR3 is 15 amino acids. The CDR3 region is CASSHLAGNTDTQYF. CDR3 sequence (DNA): TGTGCCAGCAGTCATCTAGCGGGTAACACAGATACGCAGTATTTT.

The J gene is TRBJ2-7, the V gene TRBV6-5; D unclear. The CDR3 runs to 13 residues. The ends were cut back, 8 bases at V and 0 bases at J, with 11 bases in the middle. The germline V gene encodes CDR1 MNHEY and CDR2 SVGAGI. The CDR3 loop is CASRSESSYEQYF. CDR3 nucleotide sequence: TGTGCCAGCCGCTCGGAGAGCTCCTACGAGCAGTACTTC.

The chain links TRBV7-2 to TRBJ2-7; a possible D gene is TRBD1 (5 bases). The CDR3 sequence is 13 residues long. CDR1 SGHTA and CDR2 FQGNSA come from the germline V gene. V lost 0 bases and J lost 5, with 8 bases in between. CDR3 region: CASSLAWGHEQYF. CDR3 nucleotide sequence: TGTGCCAGCAGCTTAGCCTGGGGCCACGAGCAGTACTTC.

This clonotype was observed once. The V and J genes are TRBV20-1 and TRBJ1-3; TRBD1 might be the D (5 bases). This CDR3 is built from 14 residues. CDR1 DFQATT and CDR2 SNEGSKA come from the germline V gene (reference sequence). V lost 5 bases and J 0 bases, leaving 11 bases between the germline ends. The CDR3 loop reads CSAGRGGSGNTIYF. DNA of the CDR3: TGCAGTGCTGGGAGGGGAGGCTCTGGAAACACCATATATTTT.

This clonotype was recorded a few times. The rearrangement links TRBV20-1 to TRBJ2-5; 7 nucleotides match TRBD2. Germline lookup yields CDR1 DFQATT and CDR2 SNEGSKA (reference sequence). The V gene end was trimmed by 3 bases and the J gene end by 5 bases; junction bases not matched to a gene: 6. This CDR3 contains 13 residues. CDR3 DNA sequence: TGCAGTGCTAGCCTAGCGGTCGTGGAGACCCAGTACTTC. Its protein is CSASLAVVETQYF.

V gene TRBV6-1 combines with J gene TRBJ1-5, with D possibly being TRBD1 (6 bases). In germline, CDR1 is MNHNS, CDR2 SASEGT. The germline V and J ends were trimmed by 4 bases and 3 bases, with 13 bases remaining between them. The CDR3 covers 15 residues. The chain's CDR3 is CASSGQWGANQPQHF. The CDR3 nucleotides are TGTGCCAGCAGTGGACAATGGGGGGCCAATCAGCCCCAGCATTTT.

This clonotype has a handful of counts. The genes are TRBV2 and TRBJ1-1; tentatively, D is TRBD1 (5 bases). Trimming stripped 5 bases from V and 4 bases from J, with 14 bases between. CDR3 length equals 14 residues. Germline V lookup: CDR1 SNHLY, CDR2 FYNNEI. The CDR3 loop is CASSPPPGGTEAFF. The CDR3 region has the DNA TGTGCCAGCAGTCCACCCCCCGGGGGCACTGAAGCTTTCTTT. Full variable domain (missing parts from reference TRBV2 and TRBJ1-1): EPEVTQTPSHQVTQMGQEVILRCVPISNHLYFYWYRQILGQKVEFLVSFYNNEISEKSEIFDDQFSVERPDGSNFTLKIRSTKLEDSAMYFCASSPPPGGTEAFFGQGTRLTVV.

This clonotype appeared a few times. J is TRBJ2-5 and V is TRBV29-1; 8 bases map to TRBD1. After removal of 7 bases from V and 4 bases from J, the junction contained 11 bases not matched to a gene. The CDR3 contains 14 residues. Germline V gene sequence: CDR1 SQVTM, CDR2 ANQGSEA. This CDR3 is CSALLRQGRETQYF. DNA for the CDR3: TGCAGCGCCCTATTAAGACAGGGGCGAGAGACCCAGTACTTC. Based on the CDR3 plus reference TRBV29-1 and TRBJ2-5, the full variable domain is SAVISQKPSRDICQRGTSLTIQCQVDSQVTMMFWYRQQPGQSLTLIATANQGSEATYESGFVIDKFPISRPNLTFSTLTVSNMSPEDSSIYLCSALLRQGRETQYFGPGTRLLVL.

This clonotype was seen a handful of times. V is TRBV7-2 and J is TRBJ2-1, with TRBD2 matching over 10 bases. The ends lost 4 bases at V and 6 bases at J; junction bases unmatched: 6. The CDR3 runs to 15 residues. Per the germline V gene, CDR1 is SGHTA and CDR2 is FQGNSA. This CDR3 is CASSSRLAGGNEQFF. CDR3 bases: TGTGCCAGCAGCTCCCGACTAGCGGGTGGCAATGAGCAGTTCTTC. The entire variable domain, with the rest obtained from reference TRBV7-2 and TRBJ2-1, is as follows: GAGVSQSPSNKVTEKGKDVELRCDPISGHTALYWYRQSLGQGLEFLIYFQGNSAPDKSGLPSDRFSAERTGGSVSTLTIQRTQQEDSAVYLCASSSRLAGGNEQFFGPGTRLTVL.